The clone carrying this T cell receptor (beta chain) was seen repeatedly, ten times or more. What it recognizes is unknown. The sample is drawn from a study of T cell repertoires in cytomegalovirus infection. Study background: TCR beta signatures that were public indicated CMV infection and matching HLA type.

Each CDR3 protein is one row after TCRdb ran MiXCR on the reads. The table lists under 850,000 distinct CDR3 sequences, roughly a third of them singletons. Study findings and constraints: Dominating the ex vivo response were HLA-C-restricted CMV-specific TCR beta clonotypes. Summed frequency of shared TCR beta families picked out CMV carriers who also had the relevant HLA.

This CDR3 has 11 amino acids. Germline CDR1 SGHVS, CDR2 FQNEAQ. Trimming stripped 2 bases from V and 7 bases from J, with 2 bases between. This TCR was sampled from a human donor in good health (CMV status not recorded). Some clones in this sample may be carry-over from other donors' samples. The V and J genes are TRBV7-8 and TRBJ2-2; D uncertain. Source: cultured PBMCs, taken from culture after CMV antigen stimulation. The DNA of the CDR3 is TGTGCCAGCAGCTTACTCGGGGAGCTGTTTTTT. It yields the protein CASSLLGELFF.